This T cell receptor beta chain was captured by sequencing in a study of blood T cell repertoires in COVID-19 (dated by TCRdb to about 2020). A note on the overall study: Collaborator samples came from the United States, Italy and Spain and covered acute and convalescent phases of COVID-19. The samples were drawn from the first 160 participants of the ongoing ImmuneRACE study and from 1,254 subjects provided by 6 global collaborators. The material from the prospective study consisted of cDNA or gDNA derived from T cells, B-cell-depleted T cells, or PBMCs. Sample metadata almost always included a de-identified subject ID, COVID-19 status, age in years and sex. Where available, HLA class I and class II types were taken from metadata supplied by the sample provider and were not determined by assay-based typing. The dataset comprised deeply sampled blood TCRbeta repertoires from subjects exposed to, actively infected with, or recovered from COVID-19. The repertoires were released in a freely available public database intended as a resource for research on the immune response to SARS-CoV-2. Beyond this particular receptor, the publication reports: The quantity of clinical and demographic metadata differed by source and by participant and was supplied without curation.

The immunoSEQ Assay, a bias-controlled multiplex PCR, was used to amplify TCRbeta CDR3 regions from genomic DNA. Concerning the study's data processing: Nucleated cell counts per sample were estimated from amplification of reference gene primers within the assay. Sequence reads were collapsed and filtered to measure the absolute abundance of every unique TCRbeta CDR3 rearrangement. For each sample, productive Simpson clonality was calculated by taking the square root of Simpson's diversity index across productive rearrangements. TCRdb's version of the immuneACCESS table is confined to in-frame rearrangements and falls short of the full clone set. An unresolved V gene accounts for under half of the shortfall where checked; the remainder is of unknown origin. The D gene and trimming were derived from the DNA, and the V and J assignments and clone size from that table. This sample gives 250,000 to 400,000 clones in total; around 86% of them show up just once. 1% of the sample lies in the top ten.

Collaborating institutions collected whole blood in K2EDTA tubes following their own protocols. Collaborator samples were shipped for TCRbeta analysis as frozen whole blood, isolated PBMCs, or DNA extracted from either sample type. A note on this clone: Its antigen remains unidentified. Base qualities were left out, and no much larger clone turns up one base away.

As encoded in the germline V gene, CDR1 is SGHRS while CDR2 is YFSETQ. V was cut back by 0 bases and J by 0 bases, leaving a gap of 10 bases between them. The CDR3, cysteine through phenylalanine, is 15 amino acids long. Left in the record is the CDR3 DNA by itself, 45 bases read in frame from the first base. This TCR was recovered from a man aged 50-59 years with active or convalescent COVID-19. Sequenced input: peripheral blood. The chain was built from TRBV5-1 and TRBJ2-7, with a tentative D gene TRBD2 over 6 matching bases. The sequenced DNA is TGCGCCAGCAGCTTGGGCGGGACCGTCTCCTACGAGCAGTACTTC. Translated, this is CASSLGGTVSYEQYF.